The clone carrying this TCR beta chain was seen a few times. What it binds is not known. The data originate from a study of T-cell memory formation after mild COVID-19. Germline CDR1 reads SEHNR; CDR2 reads FQNEAQ (reference sequence). V gave up 0 bases and J gave up 2 bases, with 11 bases separating them. There are 15 residues in the CDR3. TCRdb passed the 5' RACE reads through MiXCR, listing each CDR3 protein once. The table has 450,000 to 700,000 distinct CDR3 sequences, about 20% seen once; the top ten hold 12%. Whole-study findings and limits: The study found contracting CD4+ clones mainly in CM and EM and contracting CD8+ clones in EMRA.

The TCR was taken from an adult woman who had mild COVID-19 (a few samples of this study predate the infection). Cell type and time point are not known. Material for sequencing was PBMCs or a T cell subset sorted from them (not recorded which). The chain is built from TRBV7-9 and TRBJ2-7, with D unclear. The CDR3 sequence is CASSLAELEAYEQYF. The CDR3 nucleotides read TGTGCCAGCAGCTTAGCGGAATTAGAAGCCTACGAGCAGTACTTC.